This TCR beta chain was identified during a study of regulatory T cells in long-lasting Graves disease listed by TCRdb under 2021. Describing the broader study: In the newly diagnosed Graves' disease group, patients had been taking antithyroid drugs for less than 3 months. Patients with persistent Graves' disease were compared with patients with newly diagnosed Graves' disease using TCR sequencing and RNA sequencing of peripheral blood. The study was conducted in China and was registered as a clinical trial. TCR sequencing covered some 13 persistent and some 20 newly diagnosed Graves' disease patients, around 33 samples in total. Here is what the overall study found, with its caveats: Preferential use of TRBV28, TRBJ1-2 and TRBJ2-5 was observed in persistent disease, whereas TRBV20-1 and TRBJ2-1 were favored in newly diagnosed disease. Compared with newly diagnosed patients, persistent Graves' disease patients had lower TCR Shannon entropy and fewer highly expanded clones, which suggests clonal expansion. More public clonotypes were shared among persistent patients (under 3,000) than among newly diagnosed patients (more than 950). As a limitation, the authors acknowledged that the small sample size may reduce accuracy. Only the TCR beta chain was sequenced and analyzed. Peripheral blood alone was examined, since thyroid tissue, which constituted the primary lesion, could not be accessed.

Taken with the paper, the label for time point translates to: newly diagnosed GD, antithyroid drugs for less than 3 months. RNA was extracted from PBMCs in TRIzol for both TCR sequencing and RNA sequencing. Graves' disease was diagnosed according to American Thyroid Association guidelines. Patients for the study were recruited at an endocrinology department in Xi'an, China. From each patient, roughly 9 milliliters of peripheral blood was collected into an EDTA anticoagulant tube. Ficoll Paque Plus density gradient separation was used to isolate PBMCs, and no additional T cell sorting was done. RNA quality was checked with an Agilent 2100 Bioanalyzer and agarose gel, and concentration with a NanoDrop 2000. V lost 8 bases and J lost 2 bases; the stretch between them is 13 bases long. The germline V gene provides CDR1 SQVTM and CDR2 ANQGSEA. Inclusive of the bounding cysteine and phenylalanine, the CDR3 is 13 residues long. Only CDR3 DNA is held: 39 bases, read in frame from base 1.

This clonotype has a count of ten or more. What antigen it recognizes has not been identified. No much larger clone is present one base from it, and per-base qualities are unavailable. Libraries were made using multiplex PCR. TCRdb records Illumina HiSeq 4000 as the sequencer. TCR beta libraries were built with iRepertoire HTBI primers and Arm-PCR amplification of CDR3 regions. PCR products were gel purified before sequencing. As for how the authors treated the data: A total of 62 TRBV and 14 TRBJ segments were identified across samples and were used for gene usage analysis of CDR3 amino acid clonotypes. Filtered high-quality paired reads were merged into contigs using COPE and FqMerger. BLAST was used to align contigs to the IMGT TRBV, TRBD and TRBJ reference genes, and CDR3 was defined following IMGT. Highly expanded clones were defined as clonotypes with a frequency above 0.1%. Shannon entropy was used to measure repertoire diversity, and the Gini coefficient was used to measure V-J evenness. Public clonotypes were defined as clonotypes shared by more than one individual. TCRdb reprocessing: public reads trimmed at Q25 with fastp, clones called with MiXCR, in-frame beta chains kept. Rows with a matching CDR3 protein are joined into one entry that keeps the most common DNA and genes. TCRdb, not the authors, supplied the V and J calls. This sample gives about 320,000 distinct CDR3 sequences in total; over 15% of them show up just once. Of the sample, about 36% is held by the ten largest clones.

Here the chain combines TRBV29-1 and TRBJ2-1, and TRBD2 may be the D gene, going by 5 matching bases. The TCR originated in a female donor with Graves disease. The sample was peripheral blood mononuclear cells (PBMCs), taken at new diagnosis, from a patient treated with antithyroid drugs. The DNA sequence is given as TGCAGCCTCAAGGAGGTAACCTACAATGAGCAGTTCTTC. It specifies CSLKEVTYNEQFF.